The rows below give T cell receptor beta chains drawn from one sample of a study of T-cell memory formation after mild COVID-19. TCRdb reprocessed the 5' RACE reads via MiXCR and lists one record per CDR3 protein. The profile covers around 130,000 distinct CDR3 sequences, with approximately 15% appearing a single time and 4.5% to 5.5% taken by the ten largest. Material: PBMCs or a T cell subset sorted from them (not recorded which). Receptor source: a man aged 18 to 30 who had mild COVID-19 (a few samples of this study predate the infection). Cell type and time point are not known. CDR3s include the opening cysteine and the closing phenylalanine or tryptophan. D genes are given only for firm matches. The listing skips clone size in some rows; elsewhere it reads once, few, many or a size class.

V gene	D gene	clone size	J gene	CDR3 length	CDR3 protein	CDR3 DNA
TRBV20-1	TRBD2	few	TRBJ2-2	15	CSARLAGGGTGELFF	TGCAGTGCTAGGCTAGCGGGGGGAGGTACCGGGGAGCTGTTTTTT
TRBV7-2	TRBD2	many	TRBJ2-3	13	CASTAGLAYTQYF	TGTGCCAGCACCGCTGGACTAGCGTATACGCAGTATTTT
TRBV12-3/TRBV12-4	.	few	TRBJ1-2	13	CASSSAWAYGYTF	TGTGCCAGCAGTTCGGCCTGGGCCTATGGCTACACCTTC
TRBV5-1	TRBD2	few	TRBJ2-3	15	CASSPGLAGQDTQYF	TGCGCCAGCAGCCCCGGACTAGCGGGGCAAGATACGCAGTATTTT
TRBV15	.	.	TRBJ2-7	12	CATSRHYYEQYF	TGTGCCACCAGCAGGCACTACTACGAGCAGTACTTC
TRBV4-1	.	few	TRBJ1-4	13	CASRRGRNEKLFF	TGCGCCAGCAGACGGGGTCGTAATGAAAAACTGTTTTTT
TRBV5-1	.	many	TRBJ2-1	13	CASSEYRVNEQFF	TGCGCCAGCAGCGAATACAGGGTTAATGAGCAGTTCTTC
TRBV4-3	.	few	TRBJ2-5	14	CASSQVGIQETQYF	TGCGCCAGCAGCCAAGTCGGGATCCAAGAGACCCAGTACTTC
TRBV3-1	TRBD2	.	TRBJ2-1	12	CASGGAYNEQFF	TGTGCCAGCGGGGGGGCCTACAATGAGCAGTTCTTC
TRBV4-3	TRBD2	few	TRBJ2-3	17	CASSQVLAGSLTDTQYF	TGCGCCAGCAGCCAAGTACTAGCGGGGAGTCTTACAGATACGCAGTATTTT
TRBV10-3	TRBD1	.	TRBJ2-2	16	CAISESGQVNTGELFF	TGTGCCATCAGTGAATCCGGACAGGTTAACACCGGGGAGCTGTTTTTT
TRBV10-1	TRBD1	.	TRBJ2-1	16	CASSEFPGTGGNEQFF	TGCGCCAGCAGTGAGTTCCCTGGGACAGGGGGCAATGAGCAGTTCTTC
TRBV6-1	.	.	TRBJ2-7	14	CASSVGGVGYEQYF	TGTGCCAGCAGTGTTGGAGGGGTTGGGTACGAGCAGTACTTC
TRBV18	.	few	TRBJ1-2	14	CASSPSGQGYGYTF	TGTGCCAGCTCACCGTCCGGGCAGGGGTATGGCTACACCTTC
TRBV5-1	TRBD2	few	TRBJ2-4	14	CASSSGLAGNIQYF	TGCGCCAGCAGCTCGGGACTAGCGGGAAACATTCAGTACTTC
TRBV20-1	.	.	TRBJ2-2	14	CSAWEQTNTGELFF	TGCAGTGCTTGGGAACAGACGAACACCGGGGAGCTGTTTTTT
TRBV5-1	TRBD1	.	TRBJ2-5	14	CASSLAGQGETQYF	TGCGCCAGCAGCTTGGCGGGACAGGGGGAGACCCAGTACTTC
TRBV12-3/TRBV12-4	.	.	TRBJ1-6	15	CASSLSDSYNSPLHF	TGTGCCAGCAGTTTAAGTGACAGCTATAATTCACCCCTCCACTTT
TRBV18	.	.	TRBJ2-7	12	CASSPVIYEQYF	TGTGCCAGCTCACCAGTTATCTACGAGCAGTACTTC
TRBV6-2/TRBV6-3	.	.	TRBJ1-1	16	CASRSPLTAMNTEAFF	TGTGCCAGCAGAAGCCCACTAACGGCCATGAACACTGAAGCTTTCTTT
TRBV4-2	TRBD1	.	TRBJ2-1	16	CASSQAGTALENEQFF	TGTGCCAGCAGCCAAGCCGGGACAGCCTTAGAGAATGAGCAGTTCTTC
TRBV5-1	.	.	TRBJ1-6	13	CASSLQDNSPLHF	TGCGCCAGCAGCTTACAGGATAATTCACCCCTCCACTTT
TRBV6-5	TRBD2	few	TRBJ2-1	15	CASRYRAGGSNEQFF	TGTGCCAGCAGATACAGGGCGGGGGGGTCGAATGAGCAGTTCTTC
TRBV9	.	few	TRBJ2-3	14	CASSVGPNTDTQYF	TGTGCCAGCAGCGTGGGGCCCAACACAGATACGCAGTATTTT
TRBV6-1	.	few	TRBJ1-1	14	CASSEAGGLAEAFF	TGTGCCAGCAGTGAAGCGGGGGGGCTCGCTGAAGCTTTCTTT
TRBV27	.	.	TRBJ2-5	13	CASGLMRGETQYF	TGTGCCAGCGGTCTTATGAGGGGAGAGACCCAGTACTTC
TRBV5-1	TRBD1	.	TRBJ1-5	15	CASSLWTGSNQPQHF	TGCGCCAGCAGCTTGTGGACAGGGAGCAATCAGCCCCAGCATTTT
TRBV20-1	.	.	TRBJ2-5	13	CSAPRGFGSSQYF	TGCAGTGCACCACGGGGTTTCGGGTCGTCCCAGTACTTC
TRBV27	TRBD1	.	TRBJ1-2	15	CASRQGTGGGYGYTF	TGTGCCAGCAGACAGGGGACAGGGGGAGGCTATGGCTACACCTTC
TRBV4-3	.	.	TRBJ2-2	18	CASSQESQTRINTGELFF	TGCGCCAGCAGCCAAGAAAGCCAAACCCGAATCAACACCGGGGAGCTGTTTTTT
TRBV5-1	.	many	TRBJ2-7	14	CASKISVASYEQYF	TGCGCCAGCAAGATCTCCGTAGCTAGCTACGAGCAGTACTTC
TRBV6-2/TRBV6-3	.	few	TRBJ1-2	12	CASNEGDPGYTF	TGTGCCAGCAACGAGGGGGATCCTGGCTACACCTTC
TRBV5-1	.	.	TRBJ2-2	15	CASSAAGLNTGELFF	TGCGCCAGCAGCGCAGCAGGGCTCAACACCGGGGAGCTGTTTTTT
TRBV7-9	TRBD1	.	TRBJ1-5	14	CASSSRQGGQPQHF	TGTGCCAGCAGCTCCCGACAGGGTGGTCAGCCCCAGCATTTT
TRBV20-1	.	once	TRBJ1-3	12	CSATGGRNTIYF	TGCAGTGCCACCGGGGGTAGAAACACCATATATTTT
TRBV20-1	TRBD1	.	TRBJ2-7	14	CSASGDRVNSEQYF	TGCAGTGCTAGTGGCGACAGGGTAAATAGCGAGCAGTACTTC
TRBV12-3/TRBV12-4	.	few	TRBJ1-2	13	CASSKRGTYGYTF	TGTGCCAGCAGCAAACGGGGGACCTATGGCTACACCTTC
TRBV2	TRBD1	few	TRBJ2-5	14	CATSSRTGAETQYF	TGTGCCACCTCCTCTCGGACAGGGGCCGAGACCCAGTACTTC
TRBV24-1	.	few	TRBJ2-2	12	CATEGDSGELFF	TGTGCCACCGAGGGGGATTCCGGGGAGCTGTTTTTT
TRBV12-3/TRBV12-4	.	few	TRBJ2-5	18	CASSFSWPPGRTQETQYF	TGTGCCAGCAGTTTTTCGTGGCCGCCAGGCCGAACCCAAGAGACCCAGTACTTC
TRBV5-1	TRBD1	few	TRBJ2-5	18	CASSLPRTTGKSGETQYF	TGCGCCAGCAGCTTACCACGAACGACAGGGAAGTCGGGAGAGACCCAGTACTTC
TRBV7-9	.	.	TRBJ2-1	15	CASSLGQGNYNEQFF	TGTGCCAGCAGCTTAGGGCAGGGGAACTACAATGAGCAGTTCTTC
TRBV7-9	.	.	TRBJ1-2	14	CASSAPGGDYGYTF	TGTGCCAGCAGCGCCCCGGGGGGCGACTATGGCTACACCTTC
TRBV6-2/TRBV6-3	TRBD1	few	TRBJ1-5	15	CASSYHERTGQPQHF	TGTGCCAGCAGTTACCACGAACGGACAGGACAGCCCCAGCATTTT
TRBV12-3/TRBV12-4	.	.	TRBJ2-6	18	CASSLSGNFETGANVLTF	TGTGCCAGCAGTTTATCTGGGAACTTCGAAACAGGGGCCAACGTCCTGACTTTC
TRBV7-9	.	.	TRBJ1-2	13	CASSLGQFWGYTF	TGTGCCAGCAGCTTAGGACAGTTCTGGGGCTACACCTTC
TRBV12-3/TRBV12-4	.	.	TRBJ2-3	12	CASRRNADTQYF	TGTGCCAGCAGAAGAAACGCAGATACGCAGTATTTT
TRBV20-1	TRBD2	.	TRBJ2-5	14	CSARVGRAEETQYF	TGCAGTGCTAGAGTAGGGAGGGCGGAAGAGACCCAGTACTTC
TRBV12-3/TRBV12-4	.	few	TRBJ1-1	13	CASSGIDGTEAFF	TGTGCCAGCAGTGGGATAGATGGCACTGAAGCTTTCTTT
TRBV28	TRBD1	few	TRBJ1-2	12	CASSSGGMGYTF	TGTGCCAGCAGTTCAGGGGGCATGGGCTACACCTTC
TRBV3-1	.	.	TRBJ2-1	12	CASSHLRDEQFF	TGTGCCAGCAGCCACCTACGGGATGAGCAGTTCTTC
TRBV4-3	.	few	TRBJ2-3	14	CASSHPDPGDTQYF	TGCGCCAGCAGCCACCCCGACCCCGGAGATACGCAGTATTTT
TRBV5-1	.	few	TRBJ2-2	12	CASSLNSGELFF	TGCGCCAGCAGCTTGAATTCCGGGGAGCTGTTTTTT
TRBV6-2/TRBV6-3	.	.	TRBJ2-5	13	CASISDYAETQYF	TGTGCCAGCATCTCGGACTATGCAGAGACCCAGTACTTC
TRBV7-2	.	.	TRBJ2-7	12	CASSFGGGEQYF	TGTGCCAGCAGCTTTGGGGGTGGGGAGCAGTACTTC